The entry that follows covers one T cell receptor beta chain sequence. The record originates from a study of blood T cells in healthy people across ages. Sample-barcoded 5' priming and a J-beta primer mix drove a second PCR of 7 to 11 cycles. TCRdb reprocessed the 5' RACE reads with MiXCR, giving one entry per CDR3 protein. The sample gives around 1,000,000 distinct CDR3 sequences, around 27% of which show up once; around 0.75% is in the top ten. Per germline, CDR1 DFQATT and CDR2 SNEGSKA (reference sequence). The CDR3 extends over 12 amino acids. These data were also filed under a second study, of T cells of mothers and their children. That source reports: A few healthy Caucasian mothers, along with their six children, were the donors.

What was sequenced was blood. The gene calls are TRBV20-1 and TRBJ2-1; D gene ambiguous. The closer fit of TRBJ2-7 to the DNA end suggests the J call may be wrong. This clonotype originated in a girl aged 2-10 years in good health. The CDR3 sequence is CSASLDPYEQYF. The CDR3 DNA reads TGCAGTGCTAGTTTGGACCCCTACGAGCAGTACTTC.